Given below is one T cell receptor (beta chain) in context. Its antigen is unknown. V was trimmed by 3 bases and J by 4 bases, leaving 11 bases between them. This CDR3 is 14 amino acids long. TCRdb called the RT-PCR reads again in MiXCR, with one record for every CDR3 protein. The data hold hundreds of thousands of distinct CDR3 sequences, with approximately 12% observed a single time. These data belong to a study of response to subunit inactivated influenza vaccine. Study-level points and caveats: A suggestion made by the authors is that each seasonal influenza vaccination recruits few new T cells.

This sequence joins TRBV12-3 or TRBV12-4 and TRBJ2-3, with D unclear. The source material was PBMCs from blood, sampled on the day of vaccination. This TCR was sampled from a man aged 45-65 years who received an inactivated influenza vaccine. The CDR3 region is CASSFPGLSDTQYF. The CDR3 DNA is TGTGCCAGCAGTTTCCCTGGTTTATCAGATACGCAGTATTTT.